Listed here are 21 T cell receptor beta chains from one sample, sequenced in a study of shared clonotypes between healthy human individuals. Profiled with immunoSEQ multiplex PCR; TCRdb holds only in-frame clones, not every one. Altogether 450,000 to 500,000 clones are present, about 85% being singletons, with the ten largest covering roughly 13%. Sequenced sample: PBMCs. The receptors shown here come from a woman aged 40 to 50 in good health. Some clones in this sample may be carry-over from other donors' samples.

V usage is TRBV7-8 and J usage is TRBJ2-1, with 8 bases aligning to TRBD2. V shed 0 bases and J 9 bases; nucleotides not matched to a gene: 13. The CDR3 totals 17 residues. Germline lookup yields CDR1 SGHVS and CDR2 FQNEAQ. As DNA, the CDR3 is TGTGCCAGCAGCTTAGCGCCAGGACTAGCCCCCTACGGTGAGCAGTTCTTC. This gives the protein CASSLAPGLAPYGEQFF.

This clone was picked up many times. This chain joins TRBV4-3 and TRBJ2-2, with D hard to call. Germline CDR1 reads LGHNA; CDR2 reads YSLEER. The V end was cut by 4 bases, the J end by 7 bases, with 10 bases between. This CDR3 spans 13 amino acids. CDR3 loop: CASSRPTGGELFF. CDR3 DNA sequence: TGCGCCAGCAGCCGGCCTACTGGCGGGGAGCTGTTTTTT.

A note on this clone: A single base is all that separates this from a far larger clone, so a read error is likely. V gene TRBV5-8 combines with J gene TRBJ1-5, with unresolved D. Germline assignment: CDR1 SGHTS and CDR2 YDEGEE. Trimming pared 0 bases from V and 1 base from J, leaving 8 bases between. The CDR3 is made up of 15 amino acids. CDR3 amino acids: CASSLGTLSNQPQHF. CDR3 bases: TGTGCCAGCAGCTTGGGGACCTTGAGCAATCAGCCCCAGCATTTT.

As regards this clone: A far larger clone lies a single base away; this is likely a read error. The same CDR3 can be traced to other DNA sequences in this sample. The chain has TRBV28 and TRBJ1-2; D not resolved. This CDR3 has 12 amino acids. From germline, CDR1 is MDHEN and CDR2 SYDVKM. CDR3 nucleotides: TGTGCCAGCAGTTTCGCGGAGTATGGTTACACCTTC. This codes for CASSFAEYGYTF.

The rearrangement uses TRBV7-2 and TRBJ2-2; possibly TRBD2 for D (6 bases). The germline V and J ends were trimmed by 5 bases and 5 bases, with 15 bases remaining between them. CDR1 is SGHTA and CDR2 is FQGNSA in the germline V gene. CDR3 length equals 15 residues. The CDR3 DNA is TGTGCCAGCAGCCGAGGCCCCGCGGGGACCGGGGAGCTGTTTTTT. It is translated as CASSRGPAGTGELFF.

The chain joins TRBV5-1 to TRBJ2-7; D is undetermined. The CDR3 has 13 residues. Trimming stripped 2 bases from V and 3 bases from J, with 9 bases between. Germline V CDR1 and CDR2: SGHRS, YFSETQ. CDR3 sequence reads: CASSFTGCYEQYF. CDR3 nucleotides: TGCGCCAGCAGCTTTACGGGTTGCTACGAGCAGTACTTC.

V gene TRBV29-1 combines with J gene TRBJ2-7; 9 nucleotides agree with TRBD2. CDR1 is SQVTM, CDR2 ANQGSEA, per germline. The CDR3 extends over 16 amino acids. The CDR3 coding sequence is TGCAGGGGGGCGGGACTAGCAGCGGTCAACTCCTACGAGCAGTACTTC. Protein sequence: CRGAGLAAVNSYEQYF.

Only one count was recorded for this clone. Other DNA sequences of this sample code for an identical CDR3. The gene calls are TRBV7-2 and TRBJ2-7; tentatively, D is TRBD2 (6 bases). CDR3 length: 15 residues. Germline loops: CDR1 SGHTA, CDR2 FQGNSA. V lost 0 bases, J lost 0 bases, and 9 bases lay in between. The CDR3 spells CASSLAGRSSYEQYF. The CDR3 DNA follows: TGTGCCAGCAGCTTAGCGGGGAGGAGCTCCTACGAGCAGTACTTC.

This chain connects TRBV7-3 to TRBJ2-1; possible D gene TRBD1, 7 bases. Germline V gives CDR1 SGHTA, CDR2 FQGTGA. The CDR3 is 12 amino acids. Trimming took off 5 bases at V and 12 bases at J, with 14 bases between the two ends. Here the CDR3 DNA reads TGTGCCAGCAGCCCTAGCCAGGGGGGGCAGTTCTTC. This encodes CASSPSQGGQFF.

The gene calls are TRBV6-5 and TRBJ2-1; TRBD1 might be the D (5 bases). Germline-derived CDR1 and CDR2 are MNHEY and SVGAGI. The CDR3 is made up of 12 amino acids. The V and J ends lost 8 bases and 8 bases respectively, with 13 bases between them. Here the CDR3 DNA reads TGTGCCAGCGGCAGGGCTGGAGATGAGCAGTTCTTC. This gives the protein CASGRAGDEQFF.

This clone has just one count. This sequence joins TRBV5-4 and TRBJ2-6; D is undetermined. The CDR3 sequence is 18 residues long. Germline CDR1 is SGHNT and CDR2 is YYREEE (reference sequence). Trimming cost V 3 bases and J 4 bases, with 20 bases left between them. CDR3 in amino acids: CASSSAYRPAWGANVLTF. CDR3 in DNA: TGTGCCAGCAGCTCCGCTTATCGACCCGCCTGGGGGGCCAACGTCCTGACTTTC.

This clone was recorded a few times. This sequence joins TRBV29-1 and TRBJ2-1; unclear D gene. Trimming took off 3 bases at V and 5 bases at J, with 11 bases between the two ends. Germline V gene lookup returns CDR1 SQVTM and CDR2 ANQGSEA. This CDR3 region has 13 residues. The CDR3 DNA sequence: TGCAGCGTTGACGGGTTAAAAAACAATGAGCAGTTCTTC. Amino acid sequence: CSVDGLKNNEQFF.

J is TRBJ2-3 and V is TRBV5-1; 9 bases are a match to TRBD1. This CDR3 spans 16 amino acids. Germline V gene sequence: CDR1 SGHRS, CDR2 YFSETQ. V lost 10 bases, J lost 4 bases, and 16 bases stayed unmatched. The CDR3 loop reads CASTGRTGVGADTQYF. CDR3 nucleotide sequence: TGCGCCTCCACGGGACGGACAGGGGTTGGCGCAGATACGCAGTATTTT.

The CDR3 nucleotides read TGTGCCAGCAGCTTGGAGACAGGAGGTGAAGCTTTCTTT. Translated: CASSLETGGEAFF. The gene calls are TRBV7-6 and TRBJ1-1, with a tentative D call TRBD1 (6 bases). V was pared by 3 bases and J by 7 bases, with 12 bases between. Germline CDR1 is SGHVS and CDR2 is FNYEAQ. The CDR3 is made up of 13 amino acids. The entire variable domain, with the rest obtained from reference TRBV7-6 and TRBJ1-1, is as follows: GAGVSQSPRYKVTKRGQDVALRCDPISGHVSLYWYRQALGQGPEFLTYFNYEAQQDKSGLPNDRFSAERPEGSISTLTIQRTEQRDSAMYRCASSLETGGEAFFGQGTRLTVV.

A note on this clone: A much larger clone is a single base away; this may be a read error. The CDR3 DNA reads TGCGCCAGCAGCTGGGGGACAGGGAACAATGAGCAGTTCTTC. This gives the protein CASSWGTGNNEQFF. The genes are TRBV5-1 and TRBJ2-1; 9 bases are shared with TRBD1. Germline V gene data show CDR1 as SGHRS and CDR2 as YFSETQ. Trimming removed 3 bases from V and 5 bases from J; junction bases left unmatched: 3. This CDR3 has 14 amino acids.

About this clone itself: A far bigger clonotype differs at one base, so this is likely a read error. The chain combines TRBV5-4 with TRBJ1-1; 10 bases are a match to TRBD1. This CDR3 has 16 amino acids. CDR1 is SGHNT and CDR2 is YYREEE in the germline V gene (reference sequence). CDR3 loop: CAGSLGTGVEDTEAFF. CDR3 nucleotides: TGTGCCGGCAGCTTGGGGACAGGGGTTGAGGACACTGAAGCTTTCTTT.

This chain joins TRBV5-6 and TRBJ1-5, with D uncertain. CDR3 length: 14 residues. The V gene lost 0 bases and the J gene lost 7 bases, with 11 bases spanning the gap. Looked up from germline, CDR1 is SGHDT and CDR2 is YYEEEE. CDR3: CASSLGAQLQPQHF. In DNA, the CDR3 is TGTGCCAGCAGCTTGGGTGCCCAACTACAGCCCCAGCATTTT.

Remarks on this clone: A read error likely explains this, since a far larger clone differs by one base. This same CDR3 is encoded by further DNA sequences in the sample. The V and J genes are TRBV19 and TRBJ1-5, with 7 bases matching TRBD1. Germline V gives CDR1 LNHDA, CDR2 SQIVND (reference sequence). The junction had 7 bases not matched to a gene; V was cut back by 2 bases and J by 3 bases. This CDR3 comprises 16 residues. As DNA, the CDR3 is TGTGCCAGTAGTATACGGCGACAGGGTGCCAATCAGCCCCAGCATTTT. It yields the protein CASSIRRQGANQPQHF.

This clone was detected many times. V and J are TRBV5-1 and TRBJ2-2, with 7 bases matching TRBD1. The ends lost 7 bases at V and 2 bases at J; junction bases unmatched: 5. The germline CDR1 and CDR2 sequences are SGHRS and YFSETQ. The CDR3 loop spans 14 amino acids. The CDR3 sequence is CASGQEINTGELFF. CDR3 nucleotide sequence: TGCGCCAGCGGACAGGAAATAAACACCGGGGAGCTGTTTTTT. Supplemented by reference TRBV5-1 and TRBJ2-2, the full variable domain reads KAGVTQTPRYLIKTRGQQVTLSCSPISGHRSVSWYQQTPGQGLQFLFEYFSETQRNKGNFPGRFSGRQFSNSRSEMNVSTLELGDSALYLCASGQEINTGELFFGEGSRLTVL.

V and J are TRBV7-3 and TRBJ2-7; 7 nucleotides line up with TRBD1. This CDR3 contains 14 residues. CDR1 is SGHTA, CDR2 FQGTGA, per germline. V lost 1 base, J lost 4 bases, and 4 bases stayed unmatched. CDR3 DNA: TGTGCCAGCAGCTTAAATCGGGGACAGTACGAGCAGTACTTC. Translating gives CASSLNRGQYEQYF.

This clone has only one observation. The CDR3 spells CASSHPLGSPNEQFF. The CDR3 bases are TGCGCCAGCAGCCACCCATTGGGATCCCCGAACGAGCAGTTCTTC. V and J are TRBV4-1 and TRBJ2-1; unclear D gene. The length of the CDR3 is 15 residues. In germline, CDR1 is MGHRA, CDR2 YSYEKL. V was shortened by 3 bases and J by 10 bases, with 19 bases between the two germline ends.